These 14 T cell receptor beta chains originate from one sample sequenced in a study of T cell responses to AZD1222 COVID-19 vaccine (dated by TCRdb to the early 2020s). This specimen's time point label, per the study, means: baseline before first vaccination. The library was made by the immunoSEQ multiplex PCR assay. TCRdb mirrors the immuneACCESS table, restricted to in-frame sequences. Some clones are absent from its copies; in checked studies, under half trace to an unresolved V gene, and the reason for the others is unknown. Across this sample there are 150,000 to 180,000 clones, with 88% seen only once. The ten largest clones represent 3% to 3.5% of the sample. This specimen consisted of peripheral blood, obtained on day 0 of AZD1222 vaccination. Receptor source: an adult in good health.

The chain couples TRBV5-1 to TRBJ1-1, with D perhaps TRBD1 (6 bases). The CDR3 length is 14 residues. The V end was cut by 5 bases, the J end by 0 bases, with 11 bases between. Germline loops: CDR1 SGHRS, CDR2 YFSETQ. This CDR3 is CASRKDSLNTEAFF. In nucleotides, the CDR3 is TGCGCCAGCAGAAAGGACAGTTTGAACACTGAAGCTTTCTTT.

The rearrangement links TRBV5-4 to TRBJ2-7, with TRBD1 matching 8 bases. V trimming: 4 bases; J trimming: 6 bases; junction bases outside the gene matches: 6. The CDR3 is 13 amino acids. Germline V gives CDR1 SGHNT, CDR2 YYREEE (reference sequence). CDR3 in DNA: TGTGCCAGCAGCCTTCACAGGGGGGCCGAGCAGTACTTC. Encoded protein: CASSLHRGAEQYF.

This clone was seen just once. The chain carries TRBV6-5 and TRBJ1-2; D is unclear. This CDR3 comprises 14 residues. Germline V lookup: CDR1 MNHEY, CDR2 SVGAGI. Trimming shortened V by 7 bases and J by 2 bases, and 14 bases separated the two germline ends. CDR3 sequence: CASTKGAVNYGYTF. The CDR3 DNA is TGTGCCAGCACCAAGGGTGCGGTGAACTATGGCTACACCTTC.

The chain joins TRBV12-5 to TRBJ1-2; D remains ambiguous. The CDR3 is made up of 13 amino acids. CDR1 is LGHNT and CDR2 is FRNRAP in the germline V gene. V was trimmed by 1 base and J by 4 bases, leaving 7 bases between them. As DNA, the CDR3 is TGTGCTAGTGGTTTGGGCGTTTTCTATGGCTACACCTTC. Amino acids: CASGLGVFYGYTF.

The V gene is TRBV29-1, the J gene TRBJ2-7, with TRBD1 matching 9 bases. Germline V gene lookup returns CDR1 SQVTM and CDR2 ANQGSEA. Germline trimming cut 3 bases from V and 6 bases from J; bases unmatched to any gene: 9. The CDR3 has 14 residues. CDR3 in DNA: TGCAGCGTTGATTTGGGGACAGGGTTATCCGAGCAGTACTTC. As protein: CSVDLGTGLSEQYF.

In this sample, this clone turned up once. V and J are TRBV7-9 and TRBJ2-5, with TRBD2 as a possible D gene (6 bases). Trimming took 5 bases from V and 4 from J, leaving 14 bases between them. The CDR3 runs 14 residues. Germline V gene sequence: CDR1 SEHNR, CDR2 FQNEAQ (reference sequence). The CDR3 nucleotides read TGTGCCAGCAGCCGAACTAGCCGGGGAGAGACCCAGTACTTC. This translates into CASSRTSRGETQYF.

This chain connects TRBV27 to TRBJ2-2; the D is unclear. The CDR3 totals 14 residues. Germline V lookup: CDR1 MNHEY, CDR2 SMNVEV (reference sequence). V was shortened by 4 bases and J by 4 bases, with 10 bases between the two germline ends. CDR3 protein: CASSSGRSTGELFF. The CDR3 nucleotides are TGTGCCAGCAGTTCAGGCAGGTCCACCGGGGAGCTGTTTTTT.

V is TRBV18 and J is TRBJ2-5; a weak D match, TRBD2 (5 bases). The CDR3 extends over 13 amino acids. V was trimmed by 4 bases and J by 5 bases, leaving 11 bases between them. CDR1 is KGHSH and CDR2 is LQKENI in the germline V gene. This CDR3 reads CASSLARVETQYF. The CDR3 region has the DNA TGTGCCAGCTCACTTGCGAGGGTGGAGACCCAGTACTTC.

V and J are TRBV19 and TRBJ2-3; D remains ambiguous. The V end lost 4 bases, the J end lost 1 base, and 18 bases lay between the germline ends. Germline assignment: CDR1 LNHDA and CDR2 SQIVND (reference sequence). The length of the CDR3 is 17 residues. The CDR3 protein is CASSTYLPGKGTDTQYF. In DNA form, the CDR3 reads TGTGCCAGTAGTACCTATCTACCTGGGAAGGGCACAGATACGCAGTATTTT. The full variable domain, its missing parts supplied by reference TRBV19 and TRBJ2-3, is DGGITQSPKYLFRKEGQNVTLSCEQNLNHDAMYWYRQDPGQGLRLIYYSQIVNDFQKGDIAEGYSVSREKKESFPLTVTSAQKNPTAFYLCASSTYLPGKGTDTQYFGPGTRLTVL.

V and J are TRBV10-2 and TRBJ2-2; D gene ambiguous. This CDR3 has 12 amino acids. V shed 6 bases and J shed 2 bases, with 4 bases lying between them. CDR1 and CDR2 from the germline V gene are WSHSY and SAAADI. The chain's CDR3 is CASRPNTGELFF. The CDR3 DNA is TGCGCCAGCAGGCCAAACACCGGGGAGCTGTTTTTT.

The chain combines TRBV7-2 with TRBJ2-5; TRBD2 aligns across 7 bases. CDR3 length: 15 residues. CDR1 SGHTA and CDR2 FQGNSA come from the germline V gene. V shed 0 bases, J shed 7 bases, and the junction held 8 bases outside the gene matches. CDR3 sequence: CASSLALAPKGTQYF. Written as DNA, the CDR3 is TGTGCCAGCAGCTTAGCACTAGCGCCTAAAGGGACCCAGTACTTC.

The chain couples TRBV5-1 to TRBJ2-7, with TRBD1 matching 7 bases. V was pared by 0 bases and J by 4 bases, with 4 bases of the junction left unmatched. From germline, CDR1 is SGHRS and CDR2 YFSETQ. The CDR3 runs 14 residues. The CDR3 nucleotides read TGCGCCAGCAGCTTGGGGGGACAGATTTACGAGCAGTACTTC. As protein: CASSLGGQIYEQYF.

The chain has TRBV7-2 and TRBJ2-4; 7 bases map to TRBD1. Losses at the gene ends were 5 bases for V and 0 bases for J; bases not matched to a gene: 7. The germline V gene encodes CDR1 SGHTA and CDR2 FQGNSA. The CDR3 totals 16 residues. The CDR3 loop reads CASSSRDSLAKNIQYF. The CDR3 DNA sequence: TGTGCCAGCAGCAGCCGGGACAGCTTAGCCAAAAACATTCAGTACTTC.

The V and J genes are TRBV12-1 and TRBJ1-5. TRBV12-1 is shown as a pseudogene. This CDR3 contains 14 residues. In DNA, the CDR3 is TGTGCCAGCAGCCCGCGACTGAGAAATCAGCCCCAGCATTTT. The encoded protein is CASSPRLRNQPQHF.